This TCR beta chain was captured by sequencing in a study of blood T cell repertoires in COVID-19. Seattle patients were enrolled while actively infected and followed longitudinally. Germline V gene data show CDR1 as MDHEN and CDR2 as SYDVKM. The CDR3 is 14 residues long. V shed 3 bases and J shed 6 bases, with 12 bases lying between them. TCRdb's copy holds only in-frame clones and misses some; the assay was immunoSEQ multiplex PCR. The sample lists approximately 320,000 clones, 89% occurring once. The chain links TRBV28 to TRBJ1-5; D unclear. Sequencing used peripheral blood. The sequence was collected from a woman between 25 and 40 years old with COVID-19, enrolled during active disease. This CDR3 reads CASSLFPGGQPQHF. CDR3 nucleotide sequence: TGTGCCAGCAGTTTGTTCCCCGGAGGTCAGCCCCAGCATTTT.